One and the same sample provided the 25 T cell receptor beta chains below, sequenced in a study of blood T cell repertoires in COVID-19. The table came from immunoSEQ multiplex PCR; TCRdb's copy has only in-frame clones and leaves some out. The data show about 480,000 clones, 85% to 90% seen once. Sequencing input: peripheral blood. The receptor source for this set is a woman in her 50s with COVID-19, enrolled during active disease.

The chain recombines TRBV6-2 or TRBV6-3 with TRBJ1-6; 7 nucleotides align to TRBD1. This CDR3 has 15 residues. Per germline, CDR1 MNHEY and CDR2 SVGEGT. Unmatched junction bases numbered 10, after V lost 6 bases and J lost 8 bases. CDR3 sequence (DNA): TGTGCCAGCAGCGCTGTTACAGGGGCCGATTCACCCCTCCACTTT. It specifies CASSAVTGADSPLHF.

V and J are TRBV5-5 and TRBJ1-1, with 10 nucleotides matching TRBD1. J gave up 8 bases and V 3 bases, and 10 bases lay outside the gene matches. The CDR3 has 15 residues. CDR1 is SGHKS, CDR2 YYEKEE, per germline (reference sequence). CDR3 amino acids: CASSSDRGFLAEAFF. Written as DNA, the CDR3 is TGTGCCAGCAGCTCGGACAGGGGGTTCCTCGCAGAAGCTTTCTTT.

The V gene is TRBV27, the J gene TRBJ1-2, with D unresolved. V was pared by 5 bases and J by 4 bases, with 11 bases between. Germline lookup yields CDR1 MNHEY and CDR2 SMNVEV (reference sequence). The CDR3 spans 13 residues. The CDR3 loop reads CASSGQAAYGYTF. The CDR3 DNA is TGTGCCAGCAGTGGTCAAGCCGCCTATGGCTACACCTTC.

The V call is TRBV27, the J call TRBJ1-4, with D tentatively TRBD1 (5 bases). There are 16 residues in the CDR3. Trimming pared 5 bases from V and 8 bases from J, leaving 21 bases between. CDR1 is MNHEY and CDR2 is SMNVEV in the germline V gene (reference sequence). CDR3 nucleotide sequence: TGTGCCAGCAGTCCCTCCGGGGGAGGGGAGAGGGAAAAACTGTTTTTT. It specifies CASSPSGGGEREKLFF.

The chain uses TRBV5-8 and TRBJ2-7; 7 bases agree with TRBD1. The length of the CDR3 is 16 residues. With V trimmed by 4 bases and J by 8 bases, 18 bases remained unmatched. CDR1 is SGHTS and CDR2 is YDEGEE in the germline V gene. The CDR3 region is CASSVRGTAENSKQYF. The CDR3 DNA sequence: TGTGCCAGCAGCGTAAGGGGGACAGCCGAAAATTCGAAGCAGTACTTC.

This chain links TRBV14 with TRBJ2-1; D is possibly TRBD1 (6 bases). V was clipped by 6 bases and J by 0 bases, with 15 bases between them. From germline, CDR1 is SGHDN and CDR2 FVKESK. The CDR3 spans 16 residues. CDR3 DNA: TGTGCCAGCAGTCAAACAGGGATAACCTCCTACAATGAGCAGTTCTTC. This codes for CASSQTGITSYNEQFF.

The CDR3 region is CASSSVQGREQYF. The CDR3 DNA is TGTGCCAGCAGCTCGGTACAGGGGCGGGAGCAGTACTTC. The J gene is TRBJ2-7, the V gene TRBV7-8; 7 bases align to TRBD1. The J segment lost 7 bases and the V segment lost 4 bases, leaving 7 bases of the junction unmatched. CDR3 length: 13 residues. Germline values: CDR1 SGHVS, CDR2 FQNEAQ.

This clone is a singleton in its sample. The chain employs TRBV5-1 and TRBJ1-2; 10 bases align to TRBD1. CDR1 and CDR2 (germline): SGHRS, YFSETQ. The CDR3 runs to 15 residues. Trimming removed 2 bases from V and 4 bases from J; junction bases left unmatched: 5. CDR3 sequence: CASSFSGTGVYGYTF. The CDR3 nucleotides are TGCGCCAGCAGCTTTAGCGGGACAGGGGTCTATGGCTACACCTTC.

As concerns this clone: A much larger clone sits a single nucleotide away, making a read error possible. Other DNA sequences in this specimen translate into the identical CDR3. This chain connects TRBV3-1 (or the pseudogene TRBV3-2) to TRBJ1-1; 8 bases line up with TRBD1. Per the germline V gene, CDR1 is LGHDT and CDR2 is YNNKEL (reference sequence). This CDR3 comprises 14 residues. V lost 6 bases and J lost 0; bases outside the gene matches: 3. CDR3 DNA: TGTGCCAGCAGGTCGGACAGGGTGAACACTGAAGCTTTCTTT. It translates to CASRSDRVNTEAFF.

This chain uses TRBV29-1 with TRBJ2-7, with D possibly TRBD2 on 6 matching bases. Germline V gene lookup returns CDR1 SQVTM and CDR2 ANQGSEA. Trimming left V 6 bases short and J 2 bases short, with 11 bases between. The CDR3 covers 12 residues. CDR3 sequence: CSVEGLAYEQYF. The DNA for the CDR3 is TGCAGCGTGGAGGGCTTAGCCTACGAGCAGTACTTC.

V is TRBV18 and J is TRBJ1-2, with D uncertain. CDR1 and CDR2 (germline): KGHSH, LQKENI. Deletions cut 2 bases from V and 4 bases from J, with 11 bases between. The CDR3 runs 14 residues. CDR3 coding DNA: TGTGCCAGCTCACCAGGCAGCGTCTCCTATGGCTACACCTTC. It yields the protein CASSPGSVSYGYTF.

V is TRBV6-5 and J is TRBJ1-5; a weak D match, TRBD1 (6 bases). V dropped 5 bases and J dropped 4 bases, with 15 bases sitting between them. The length of the CDR3 is 15 residues. The germline CDR1 and CDR2 sequences are MNHEY and SVGAGI. The CDR3 sequence: CASSRRDDRNQPQHF. CDR3 DNA sequence: TGTGCCAGCAGTCGCCGGGACGACAGGAATCAGCCCCAGCATTTT.

This clone was detected once. The V call is TRBV11-2, the J call TRBJ2-2; TRBD2 is a possible D gene (7 bases). V lost 3 bases and J 0 bases, leaving 11 bases between the germline ends. The CDR3 runs 16 residues. CDR1 SGHAT and CDR2 FQNNGV come from the germline V gene. CDR3 sequence reads: CASSFRGATNTGELFF. DNA for the CDR3: TGTGCCAGCAGCTTTCGGGGGGCCACGAACACCGGGGAGCTGTTTTTT.

This clone was picked up one time. The chain is built from TRBV5-4 and TRBJ2-3; a weak D match, TRBD2 (7 bases). This CDR3 contains 15 residues. Trimming took 4 bases from V and 3 from J, leaving 15 bases between them. Germline lookup yields CDR1 SGHNT and CDR2 YYREEE (reference sequence). CDR3 bases: TGTGCCAGCAGCCAAACAAGGGGGGGAACAGATACGCAGTATTTT. Protein sequence: CASSQTRGGTDTQYF.

The J gene is TRBJ1-2, the V gene TRBV10-3; 7 nucleotides agree with TRBD1. The junction had 0 bases not matched to a gene; V was cut back by 0 bases and J by 8 bases. CDR3 length: 12 amino acids. Per germline, CDR1 ENHRY and CDR2 SYGVKD. CDR3 sequence (DNA): TGTGCCATCAGTGAGTCGGGACAGGGCTACACCTTC. Protein sequence: CAISESGQGYTF.

The chain joins TRBV2 to TRBJ2-3; 12 bases agree with TRBD2. Unmatched junction bases numbered 4, after V lost 2 bases and J lost 1 base. There are 17 residues in the CDR3. The germline V gene has CDR1 SNHLY and CDR2 FYNNEI. In DNA form, the CDR3 reads TGTGCCAGCAGTGAATCGAGACTAGCGGGGGGCACAGATACGCAGTATTTT. This translates into CASSESRLAGGTDTQYF.

The chain joins TRBV5-8 to TRBJ2-7; 7 bases map to TRBD1. The germline V gene has CDR1 SGHTS and CDR2 YDEGEE. The CDR3 is made up of 14 amino acids. J was trimmed by 4 bases and V by 6 bases; bases with no gene match: 10. The DNA for the CDR3 is TGTGCCAGCAACGTGAGAGGGGGCAGGTACGAGCAGTACTTC. Its protein product is CASNVRGGRYEQYF.

Worth noting for this clone: Other DNA sequences in this specimen translate into the identical CDR3. J is TRBJ2-5 and V is TRBV11-2; 9 bases map to TRBD1. Germline values: CDR1 SGHAT, CDR2 FQNNGV. With 5 bases clipped from V and 2 bases from J, the junction kept 3 bases outside the gene matches. The CDR3 contains 14 residues. As DNA, the CDR3 is TGTGCCAGCAGCGGGGGACAGGGTCAAGAGACCCAGTACTTC. It codes for CASSGGQGQETQYF.

This sequence joins TRBV2 and TRBJ1-1, with 7 positions matching TRBD1. The CDR3 contains 15 residues. V shed 5 bases, J shed 1 base, and the junction held 7 bases outside the gene matches. CDR1 and CDR2 from the germline V gene are SNHLY and FYNNEI. CDR3 residues: CASSRGRTGNTEAFF. CDR3 nucleotides: TGTGCCAGCAGTAGGGGAAGGACAGGGAACACTGAAGCTTTCTTT.

V gene TRBV5-1 combines with J gene TRBJ2-5; TRBD2 matches at 11 bases. This CDR3 is 15 amino acids long. The trim removed 0 bases at V and 5 bases at J, leaving 3 bases unmatched. The germline gives CDR1 SGHRS, CDR2 YFSETQ. The CDR3 nucleotides read TGCGCCAGCAGCTTGGCCCCTAGCGGGGGGGAGACCCAGTACTTC. Its protein product is CASSLAPSGGETQYF.

J is TRBJ1-1 and V is TRBV7-3; D remains unclear. Germline values: CDR1 SGHTA, CDR2 FQGTGA. This CDR3 is 12 amino acids long. Trimming cost V 5 bases and J 10 bases, with 14 bases left between them. The CDR3 here is CASSLGRGGAFF. The CDR3 DNA sequence: TGTGCCAGCAGCCTAGGGCGTGGAGGAGCTTTCTTT.

This rearrangement joins TRBV5-1 to TRBJ1-6; D not resolved. This CDR3 is 16 amino acids long. Trimming stripped 0 bases from V and 0 bases from J, with 7 bases between. Germline loops: CDR1 SGHRS, CDR2 YFSETQ. The CDR3 DNA follows: TGCGCCAGCAGCTTGGGACTGAGCTCCTATAATTCACCCCTCCACTTT. The encoded protein is CASSLGLSSYNSPLHF.

The rearrangement uses TRBV2 and TRBJ2-1; 10 bases are a match to TRBD1. The germline V gene has CDR1 SNHLY and CDR2 FYNNEI. The CDR3 contains 14 residues. V shed 5 bases and J 12 bases; nucleotides not matched to a gene: 10. CDR3 protein: CASSRDRGLLGQFF. CDR3 sequence (DNA): TGTGCCAGCAGTAGGGACAGGGGTCTCCTTGGGCAGTTCTTC.

This chain links TRBV4-1 with TRBJ2-1, with TRBD2 matching over 10 bases. With 1 base clipped from V and 8 bases from J, the junction kept 11 bases outside the gene matches. Per the germline V gene, CDR1 is MGHRA and CDR2 is YSYEKL. The CDR3 has 17 amino acids. The DNA of the CDR3 is TGCGCCAGCAGCCAAGTGGGGAGGAAGCGGGGGGGCGATGAGCAGTTCTTC. It yields the protein CASSQVGRKRGGDEQFF.

The chain couples TRBV3-1 (or the pseudogene TRBV3-2) to TRBJ2-1, with 7 bases matching TRBD1. This CDR3 has 16 amino acids. Trimming cost V 5 bases and J 10 bases; bases outside gene matches: 17. Germline-derived CDR1 and CDR2 are LGHDT and YNNKEL (reference sequence). CDR3 sequence: CASSIRPGQITIEQFF. Written as DNA, the CDR3 is TGTGCCAGCAGCATCCGTCCGGGACAGATTACAATCGAGCAGTTCTTC.